Following are 5 T cell receptor beta chains from one sample sequenced in a study of blood T cell repertoires in COVID-19. Generated by immunoSEQ multiplex PCR, the TCRdb table keeps only in-frame clones and is missing some. The table lists some 200,000 clones, about 91% of them singletons. The sequenced sample consisted of PBMCs or T cells enriched from blood (not recorded which). These receptor sequences come from a young man with acute COVID-19.

The V gene is TRBV4-3, the J gene TRBJ2-2, with TRBD2 matching 10 bases. The V and J ends lost 1 base and 2 bases, in that order; junction bases with no gene match: 1. Germline V gives CDR1 LGHNA, CDR2 YSLEER. There are 16 residues in the CDR3. The CDR3 region is CASSQGLAGNTGELFF. In nucleotides, the CDR3 is TGCGCCAGCAGCCAAGGACTAGCGGGTAACACCGGGGAGCTGTTTTTT.

The chain joins TRBV6-5 to TRBJ2-5, with 9 bases matching TRBD2. This CDR3 region has 14 residues. Germline loops: CDR1 MNHEY, CDR2 SVGAGI. J was trimmed by 7 bases and V by 8 bases; bases with no gene match: 11. The CDR3 DNA reads TGTGCCAGCGCGGCAGCCAGGCGGGGGGGGACCCAGTACTTC. Residues: CASAAARRGGTQYF.

The chain recombines TRBV11-2 with TRBJ2-2, with 12 positions matching TRBD2. The V gene's germline CDR1 is SGHAT and CDR2 FQNNGV. The CDR3 consists of 17 residues. V dropped 5 bases and J dropped 6; count of bases not matched to a gene: 10. For the CDR3, the DNA is TGTGCCAGCAGCCGAGGAACTAGCGGGAGGAGGGCCGGGGAGCTGTTTTTT. Residues: CASSRGTSGRRAGELFF.

The chain has TRBV6-5 and TRBJ2-1; D is undetermined. Trimming pared 0 bases from V and 8 bases from J, leaving 17 bases between. The germline CDR1 and CDR2 sequences are MNHEY and SVGAGI. The CDR3 covers 16 residues. CDR3 nucleotide sequence: TGTGCCAGCAGTTACTCGAGCCTAGTTAGTACCGATGAGCAGTTCTTC. Protein sequence: CASSYSSLVSTDEQFF.

The V and J genes are TRBV28 and TRBJ2-2; unclear D gene. Germline V gene lookup returns CDR1 MDHEN and CDR2 SYDVKM. CDR3 length: 12 residues. The V gene lost 6 bases and the J gene lost 10 bases, with 12 bases spanning the gap. The CDR3 sequence: CASSPVGEELFF. Written as DNA, the CDR3 is TGTGCCAGCAGCCCGGTGGGCGAGGAGCTGTTTTTT.